This T cell receptor (beta chain) was identified during a study of T cell changes during pregnancy in multiple sclerosis. Method: immunoSEQ multiplex PCR; TCRdb's copy keeps in-frame clones and lacks some. The sample holds 60,000 or so clones; over 75% are singletons and the top ten take about 0.9%. V dropped 8 bases and J dropped 2; count of bases not matched to a gene: 4. Germline V CDR1 and CDR2: LNHDA, SQIVND (reference sequence). The CDR3 totals 13 residues. J is TRBJ1-1 and V is TRBV19; 8 bases are a match to TRBD1. The TCR originated in a female donor with multiple sclerosis, enrolled in a pregnancy study. The sample here was peripheral blood, taken before pregnancy. The CDR3 sequence is CASWTGINTEAFF. The DNA for the CDR3 is TGTGCCAGTTGGACAGGGATAAACACTGAAGCTTTCTTT.